This TCR beta chain stems from a study of radiotherapy plus CTLA-4 blockade in lung cancer. Study information: Across the patients, objective responses occurred in under 20%, and disease control in roughly 33%.

Enrolled patients, whose metastatic non-small-cell lung cancer was chemo-refractory, received focal radiation plus CTLA-4 blockade with ipilimumab. The ends were cut back, 5 bases at V and 4 bases at J, with 15 bases in the middle. Germline V gene sequence: CDR1 SNHLY, CDR2 FYNNEI. The CDR3 length is 15 residues. As concerns this clone: Its antigen is currently unknown.

Clones were read by immunoSEQ multiplex PCR, and TCRdb kept only the in-frame ones, dropping some. The sample carries tens of thousands of clones, about 75% recorded once. Overall study results and limits: Radiotherapy was combined with ipilimumab, and tumor-derived TCR clones then expanded in blood. Reports identified early blood T cell clone dynamics, with interferon-beta, as the best response predictor.

The TCR comes from a human donor with non-small cell lung cancer that progressed on radiotherapy plus ipilimumab. The specimen was peripheral blood, collected from a patient treated with radiotherapy plus ipilimumab. The chain links TRBV2 to TRBJ1-5; D not certain. CDR3 nucleotide sequence: TGTGCCAGCAGTTGGGGAGGAGGGCCGAATCAGCCCCAGCATTTT. Translated, it gives CASSWGGGPNQPQHF.